Listed here are 28 T cell receptor beta chains from one sample, sequenced in a study of OX40 agonist ivuxolimab in advanced cancers. The method behind the library was the immunoSEQ multiplex PCR assay. TCRdb took over this immuneACCESS table, retaining in-frame rearrangements with V and J assigned. Such tables are incomplete; in checked studies, under half of the missing clones stem from an unresolved V gene, and the remainder is unexplained. Across this sample there are tens of thousands of clones, with roughly four fifths seen only once. The ten largest clones add up to about 2.4% of the sample. This specimen was CD4+ or CD8+ T cells sorted from blood, taken in a trial of the OX40 agonist ivuxolimab. The receptors were gathered from an adult with an advanced solid tumor such as melanoma, head and neck, liver or kidney cancer.

This chain links TRBV6-1 with TRBJ2-7; 8 nucleotides align to TRBD1. The V gene's germline CDR1 is MNHNS and CDR2 SASEGT. This CDR3 comprises 12 residues. The J segment lost 3 bases and the V segment lost 10 bases, leaving 5 bases of the junction unmatched. The DNA for the CDR3 is TGTGCCACAGGACAGGGAGGCTACGAGCAGTACTTC. Translating it yields CATGQGGYEQYF.

The chain uses TRBV6-5 and TRBJ2-7; D gene ambiguous. The CDR3 has 12 amino acids. Trimming shortened V by 3 bases and J by 6 bases, and 9 bases separated the two germline ends. In germline, CDR1 is MNHEY, CDR2 SVGAGI. CDR3 region: CASSYSGFEQYF. The CDR3 DNA follows: TGTGCCAGCAGTTATTCCGGTTTCGAGCAGTACTTC.

This chain links TRBV27 with TRBJ2-1, with 7 bases aligning to TRBD2. Germline trimming cut 10 bases from V and 0 bases from J; bases unmatched to any gene: 12. The germline V gene encodes CDR1 MNHEY and CDR2 SMNVEV (reference sequence). CDR3 length: 16 residues. As DNA, the CDR3 is TGTGCCATCAGGGCAATAGGCGGGAGCTCCTACAATGAGCAGTTCTTC. Encoded protein: CAIRAIGGSSYNEQFF.

The rearrangement joins TRBV19 to TRBJ2-2, with D possibly called TRBD1 or TRBD2 (5 bases each). V was pared by 9 bases and J by 6 bases, with 14 bases between. The germline gives CDR1 LNHDA, CDR2 SQIVND (reference sequence). The CDR3 is 13 amino acids. CDR3 coding DNA: TGTGCCAGCCGCCGGGGCCTCGCCGGGGAGCTGTTTTTT. This sequence encodes CASRRGLAGELFF.

This rearrangement joins TRBV19 to TRBJ1-4; possibly TRBD1 for D (6 bases). The germline V and J ends were trimmed by 4 bases and 0 bases, with 9 bases remaining between them. Germline V gene data show CDR1 as LNHDA and CDR2 as SQIVND (reference sequence). CDR3 size: 15 residues. CDR3 region: CASSRGAATNEKLFF. In DNA form, the CDR3 reads TGTGCCAGTAGTAGGGGGGCAGCAACTAATGAAAAACTGTTTTTT.

V usage is TRBV19 and J usage is TRBJ2-5; possibly TRBD2 for D (6 bases). This CDR3 has 16 amino acids. Germline assignment: CDR1 LNHDA and CDR2 SQIVND (reference sequence). The V gene lost 3 bases and the J gene lost 4 bases, with 18 bases spanning the gap. This chain's CDR3 is CASSMTYLRELETQYF. CDR3 coding DNA: TGTGCCAGTAGTATGACGTATCTGCGGGAACTAGAGACCCAGTACTTC.

This sequence joins TRBV2 and TRBJ2-1, with 10 bases identical to TRBD2. V shed 9 bases and J 2 bases; nucleotides not matched to a gene: 10. CDR3 length: 16 residues. Germline V gene data show CDR1 as SNHLY and CDR2 as FYNNEI. The CDR3, as DNA: TGTGCCAGAACGTCAGCGGGAGGGACAGCCTACAATGAGCAGTTCTTC. Amino acid sequence: CARTSAGGTAYNEQFF.

CDR3 protein: CASGIIAGVNNEQFF. The DNA of the CDR3 is TGTGCCAGCGGGATTATAGCGGGGGTCAACAATGAGCAGTTCTTC. The chain uses TRBV2 and TRBJ2-1; 9 bases match TRBD2. This CDR3 comprises 15 residues. Germline loops: CDR1 SNHLY, CDR2 FYNNEI. The J segment lost 5 bases and the V segment lost 8 bases, leaving 10 bases of the junction unmatched.

The chain recombines TRBV13 with TRBJ1-3; D is unclear. This CDR3 is built from 15 residues. Germline V gene data show CDR1 as PRHDT and CDR2 as FYEKMQ (reference sequence). Deletions cut 3 bases from V and 0 bases from J, with 9 bases between. CDR3 coding DNA: TGTGCCAGCAGCTTTACCGGTCCCTCTGGAAACACCATATATTTT. Its translation is CASSFTGPSGNTIYF.

Details on this clone: Mismatch with germline at one junction end may stem from a read error. The CDR3 sequence: CASSLGSWTGELFF. The DNA of the CDR3 is TGTGCTAGCAGCTTGGGGTCGTGGACCGGGGAGCTGTTTTTT. V gene TRBV7-7 combines with J gene TRBJ2-2, with D unclear. This CDR3 has 14 residues. Germline CDR1 reads SSHAT; CDR2 reads FNYEAQ (reference sequence). The full variable domain, with the rest looked up from reference TRBV7-7 and TRBJ2-2, is GAGVSQSPRYKVTKRGQDVTLRCDPISSHATLYWYQQALGQGPEFLTYFNYEAQPDKSGLPSDRFSAERPEGSISTLTIQRTEQRDSAMYRCASSLGSWTGELFFGEGSRLTVL.

This clone showed up just once. The CDR3 spells CASSLATETEAFF. The CDR3 DNA sequence: TGTGCCAGCAGCTTGGCGACAGAAACCGAAGCTTTCTTT. The rearrangement links TRBV5-6 to TRBJ1-1; possibly TRBD1 for D (5 bases). This CDR3 spans 13 amino acids. V was clipped by 0 bases and J by 8 bases, with 11 bases between them. Germline CDR1 and CDR2: SGHDT and YYEEEE.

The genes are TRBV15 and TRBJ2-2, with 9 bases lining up with TRBD1. V trimming: 0 bases; J trimming: 6 bases; junction bases outside the gene matches: 8. The germline CDR1 and CDR2 sequences are LNHNV and YYDKDF (reference sequence). This CDR3 contains 17 residues. Here the CDR3 reads CATSRDLGTGSSGELFF. The CDR3 DNA follows: TGTGCCACCAGCAGAGATTTGGGGACAGGGAGTTCCGGGGAGCTGTTTTTT.

The chain links TRBV6-1 to TRBJ1-5; D not resolved. V was shortened by 0 bases and J by 6 bases, with 12 bases between the two germline ends. The germline V gene encodes CDR1 MNHNS and CDR2 SASEGT. The CDR3 spans 15 residues. The CDR3 DNA reads as TGTGCCAGCAGTGAAGCGCTATTGCGGGGTCAGCCCCAGCATTTT. Amino acid sequence: CASSEALLRGQPQHF.

The chain carries TRBV11-3 and TRBJ2-7; a weak D match, TRBD1 (5 bases). The CDR3 loop spans 17 amino acids. Germline V lookup: CDR1 SGHNT, CDR2 YENEEA. V lost 2 bases and J lost 4, with 21 bases in between. The CDR3 region is CASSLTAGPLHSYEQYF. The CDR3 DNA is TGTGCCAGCAGCTTAACGGCAGGGCCACTTCACTCTTACGAGCAGTACTTC.

The V and J genes are TRBV11-3 and TRBJ2-3; D is unclear. Trimming stripped 1 base from V and 4 bases from J, with 3 bases between. This CDR3 has 12 amino acids. Germline values: CDR1 SGHNT, CDR2 YENEEA. Here the CDR3 reads CASSLVPDTQYF. The CDR3 DNA reads as TGTGCCAGCAGCTTAGTCCCAGATACGCAGTATTTT.

This chain joins TRBV11-2 and TRBJ2-3; D gene unclear. Trimming removed 2 bases at V and 4 bases at J, with 10 bases between. CDR1 SGHAT and CDR2 FQNNGV come from the germline V gene. The CDR3 consists of 14 residues. CDR3 protein: CASSLRLGADTQYF. In DNA form, the CDR3 reads TGTGCCAGCAGCTTAAGGTTGGGCGCAGATACGCAGTATTTT.

The chain links TRBV2 to TRBJ2-3; TRBD1 matches at 7 bases. This CDR3 comprises 14 residues. CDR1 is SNHLY and CDR2 is FYNNEI in the germline V gene. Trimming took 6 bases from V and 5 from J; bases not matched to a gene: 8. The CDR3 sequence: CASRMTGTVDTQYF. As DNA, the CDR3 is TGTGCCAGCAGGATGACAGGGACGGTAGATACGCAGTATTTT.

For this clone: The junction departs from the called germline gene at one end, perhaps through a read error. The chain uses TRBV4-2 and TRBJ1-1, with D perhaps TRBD1 (6 bases). CDR1 LGHNA and CDR2 YNFKEQ come from the germline V gene. This CDR3 comprises 17 residues. The DNA of the CDR3 is TGTGCCAGCAGTCAAGAGGGCGCAAGGACAGTGAACACTGAAGCTTTCTTT. The encoded protein is CASSQEGARTVNTEAFF.

V is TRBV7-3 and J is TRBJ2-7, with D unresolved. V gave up 5 bases and J gave up 0 bases, with 11 bases separating them. This CDR3 has 14 amino acids. CDR1 and CDR2 from the germline V gene are SGHTA and FQGTGA. CDR3 bases: TGTGCCAGCAGCCCCCAGACACACTCCTACGAGCAGTACTTC. Translation: CASSPQTHSYEQYF.

The chain carries TRBV5-1 and TRBJ1-3; no definite D call. The germline V gene has CDR1 SGHRS and CDR2 YFSETQ. There are 14 residues in the CDR3. Between the trimmed V and J ends, which lost 3 bases and 3 bases, there was a span of 10 bases. The CDR3, as DNA: TGCGCCAGCAGCTCCGCCCCGAATGGAAACACCATATATTTT. Amino acids: CASSSAPNGNTIYF.

The CDR3 loop reads CASTSDRGIINEQFF. Here the CDR3 DNA reads TGTGCCAGTACCTCGGACAGGGGGATTATCAATGAGCAGTTCTTC. This rearrangement joins TRBV19 to TRBJ2-1, with TRBD1 matching over 10 bases. CDR3 length: 15 residues. From germline, CDR1 is LNHDA and CDR2 SQIVND (reference sequence). The ends lost 7 bases at V and 6 bases at J; junction bases unmatched: 9.

V gene TRBV19 combines with J gene TRBJ1-2; no definite D call. CDR1 LNHDA and CDR2 SQIVND come from the germline V gene (reference sequence). The CDR3 sequence is 12 residues long. V lost 2 bases and J lost 5, with 6 bases in between. The CDR3 sequence is CASSISEYGYTF. For the CDR3, the DNA is TGTGCCAGTAGTATATCGGAGTATGGCTACACCTTC.

This chain connects TRBV18 to TRBJ2-1; D is unresolved. Germline V gene data show CDR1 as KGHSH and CDR2 as LQKENI. This CDR3 contains 12 residues. V was trimmed by 7 bases and J by 1 base, leaving 5 bases between them. The CDR3 DNA follows: TGTGCCAGCTTTGATTCCTACAATGAGCAGTTCTTC. Translating gives CASFDSYNEQFF.

The chain recombines TRBV4-2 with TRBJ1-2; 9 bases are a match to TRBD1. The germline V gene has CDR1 LGHNA and CDR2 YNFKEQ. This CDR3 is 15 amino acids long. The V and J ends lost 1 base and 2 bases, in that order; junction bases with no gene match: 2. The CDR3 DNA reads TGTGCCAGCAGCCAAGGGGGGACAGGGAACTATGGCTACACCTTC. It yields the protein CASSQGGTGNYGYTF.

The rearrangement links TRBV19 to TRBJ1-2; tentative D call: TRBD1 (6 bases). Germline loops: CDR1 LNHDA, CDR2 SQIVND (reference sequence). CDR3 size: 15 residues. V was clipped by 4 bases and J by 5 bases, with 17 bases between them. For the CDR3, the DNA is TGTGCCAGTAGTACTCCCCCCGGACAGACTTATGGCTACACCTTC. It specifies CASSTPPGQTYGYTF.

This chain connects TRBV5-1 to TRBJ2-2; possibly TRBD2 for D (5 bases). Trimming removed 3 bases from V and 4 bases from J, with 16 bases in between. The V gene's germline CDR1 is SGHRS and CDR2 YFSETQ. CDR3 size: 16 residues. CDR3 loop: CASSYGFQAGTGELFF. In DNA form, the CDR3 reads TGCGCCAGCAGCTACGGGTTCCAGGCGGGCACCGGGGAGCTGTTTTTT.

The chain employs TRBV6-6 and TRBJ1-5; 8 nucleotides agree with TRBD1. In germline, CDR1 is MNHNY, CDR2 SVGAGI (reference sequence). CDR3 length equals 14 residues. V shed 7 bases, J shed 4 bases, and the junction held 6 bases outside the gene matches. In nucleotides, the CDR3 is TGTGCCAGCATCGAGCGACAGGGGAATCAGCCCCAGCATTTT. Translation gives CASIERQGNQPQHF.

The chain joins TRBV10-3 to TRBJ1-5; maybe TRBD1 (5 bases). Germline V gene sequence: CDR1 ENHRY, CDR2 SYGVKD. The CDR3 totals 15 residues. V dropped 8 bases and J dropped 0 bases, with 14 bases sitting between them. The CDR3 coding sequence is TGTGCCATCGCGGGGGGAGAGGATAGCAATCAGCCCCAGCATTTT. It is translated as CAIAGGEDSNQPQHF.